Shown below are 26 T cell receptor beta chains from a single sample sequenced in a study of blood T cell repertoires in COVID-19. Libraries were prepared by immunoSEQ multiplex PCR; TCRdb keeps only in-frame clonotypes and omits some of them. The table shows roughly 500,000 clones, with roughly 90% occurring only once. The material sequenced was PBMCs or T cells enriched from blood (not recorded which). The receptors originated from a middle-aged woman who had recovered from COVID-19.

The V and J genes are TRBV12-3 or TRBV12-4 and TRBJ1-2; 8 bases agree with TRBD1. CDR3 length: 13 amino acids. Trimming cost V 4 bases and J 4 bases; bases outside gene matches: 2. The CDR3 DNA sequence: TGTGCCAGCAGTTCTGACAGGGGCTATGGCTACACCTTC. It encodes CASSSDRGYGYTF.

The CDR3 reads CASSLGTSGSSYNEQFF. As DNA, the CDR3 is TGTGCCAGCAGCCTCGGGACTAGCGGAAGCTCCTACAATGAGCAGTTCTTC. This rearrangement joins TRBV11-2 to TRBJ2-1, with TRBD2 matching over 11 bases. The J segment lost 0 bases and the V segment lost 5 bases, leaving 6 bases of the junction unmatched. The CDR3 contains 17 residues. From germline, CDR1 is SGHAT and CDR2 FQNNGV.

The chain joins TRBV27 to TRBJ2-7; TRBD1 is a possible D gene (6 bases). Trimming took off 5 bases at V and 3 bases at J, with 14 bases between the two ends. Germline assignment: CDR1 MNHEY and CDR2 SMNVEV (reference sequence). The CDR3 runs 14 residues. The CDR3 DNA reads TGTGCCAGCAGTAAGGGACACCCTGTCTACGAGCAGTACTTC. Translated: CASSKGHPVYEQYF.

The sample holds a few counts of this clone. The chain is built from TRBV11-3 and TRBJ1-6; 11 positions agree with TRBD1. The CDR3 sequence is 14 residues long. V dropped 4 bases and J dropped 10; count of bases not matched to a gene: 3. Germline CDR1 SGHNT, CDR2 YENEEA. CDR3 region: CASSSGTGGSPLHF. CDR3 DNA sequence: TGTGCCAGCAGCTCCGGGACAGGGGGATCACCCCTCCACTTT.

The rearrangement joins TRBV2 to TRBJ1-2; the match to TRBD1 covers 7 bases. Trimming removed 10 bases from V and 5 bases from J; junction bases left unmatched: 13. Germline assignment: CDR1 SNHLY and CDR2 FYNNEI. The CDR3 spans 14 residues. Here the CDR3 DNA reads TGTGCCAACCGACAGGGAATAGGTTTATATGGCTACACCTTC. It translates to CANRQGIGLYGYTF.

The V gene is TRBV6-5, the J gene TRBJ2-3; TRBD2 agrees at 10 bases. Per the germline V gene, CDR1 is MNHEY and CDR2 is SVGAGI. Trimming removed 0 bases from V and 4 bases from J; junction bases left unmatched: 1. The CDR3 spans 15 residues. This CDR3 reads CASSYSAGGADTQYF. The CDR3 DNA follows: TGTGCCAGCAGTTACTCAGCGGGGGGGGCAGATACGCAGTATTTT.

V gene TRBV3-1 (or the pseudogene TRBV3-2) combines with J gene TRBJ1-4; 9 bases are a match to TRBD1. In germline, CDR1 is LGHDT, CDR2 YNNKEL (reference sequence). The CDR3 extends over 14 amino acids. The trim removed 5 bases at V and 12 bases at J, leaving 10 bases unmatched. CDR3 in amino acids: CASSDRDREGELFF. The CDR3 coding sequence is TGTGCCAGCAGCGACCGGGACAGGGAGGGGGAACTGTTTTTT.

V and J are TRBV19 and TRBJ1-1; possible D gene TRBD1, 6 bases. Between the trimmed V and J ends, which lost 4 bases and 3 bases, there was a span of 18 bases. Germline CDR1 and CDR2: LNHDA and SQIVND (reference sequence). CDR3 size: 16 residues. DNA of the CDR3: TGTGCCAGTAGTAAGGGGGACACGACGTCGGACACTGAAGCTTTCTTT. Translated, it gives CASSKGDTTSDTEAFF.

The V call is TRBV18, the J call TRBJ1-5; 7 positions agree with TRBD1. Germline CDR1 and CDR2: KGHSH and LQKENI. CDR3 size: 15 residues. V lost 3 bases to trimming and J lost 6 bases; unmatched junction nucleotides: 8. The CDR3 coding sequence is TGTGCCAGCTCACCTGAAGTGGACAGGCCTCAGCCCCAGCATTTT. Protein: CASSPEVDRPQPQHF.

V is TRBV10-3 and J is TRBJ2-1; 13 bases match TRBD2. Germline V lookup: CDR1 ENHRY, CDR2 SYGVKD. This CDR3 region has 13 residues. The trim removed 11 bases at V and 7 bases at J, leaving 5 bases unmatched. In nucleotides, the CDR3 is TGTGCCCTCGGGACTAGCGGGGAAAATGAGCAGTTCTTC. Its protein is CALGTSGENEQFF.

Here the CDR3 DNA reads TGCGCCAGCAGCTTGGAGGGCGGGTGGACAGGCTATGGCTACACCTTC. Its translation: CASSLEGGWTGYGYTF. The V gene is TRBV5-1, the J gene TRBJ1-2; the match to TRBD1 covers 7 bases. The CDR3 sequence is 16 residues long. From germline, CDR1 is SGHRS and CDR2 YFSETQ. J lost 4 bases, V lost 0 bases, and 9 bases had no gene match. The full variable domain, its missing parts supplied by reference TRBV5-1 and TRBJ1-2, is KAGVTQTPRYLIKTRGQQVTLSCSPISGHRSVSWYQQTPGQGLQFLFEYFSETQRNKGNFPGRFSGRQFSNSRSEMNVSTLELGDSALYLCASSLEGGWTGYGYTFGSGTRLTVV.

The chain carries TRBV24-1 and TRBJ1-5; the D gene is possibly TRBD1 (5 bases). Per the germline V gene, CDR1 is KGHDR and CDR2 is SFDVKD. The CDR3 totals 15 residues. The germline V and J ends were trimmed by 3 bases and 4 bases, with 12 bases remaining between them. The CDR3 coding sequence is TGTGCCACCAGTGATAGAGACAGACCAAATCAGCCCCAGCATTTT. Translated: CATSDRDRPNQPQHF.

The chain links TRBV7-9 to TRBJ2-6, with TRBD1 matching over 9 bases. Germline loops: CDR1 SEHNR, CDR2 FQNEAQ (reference sequence). Losses at the gene ends were 3 bases for V and 2 bases for J; bases not matched to a gene: 5. CDR3 length: 17 amino acids. The chain's CDR3 is CASSFRTGAAGANVLTF. DNA for the CDR3: TGTGCCAGCAGCTTTAGGACAGGGGCAGCTGGGGCCAACGTCCTGACTTTC.

This chain connects TRBV6-5 to TRBJ2-7; a weak D match, TRBD1 (6 bases). CDR1 is MNHEY and CDR2 is SVGAGI in the germline V gene. This CDR3 is built from 14 residues. The ends were cut back, 5 bases at V and 1 base at J, with 12 bases in the middle. The CDR3 loop is CASSTRDTSYEQYF. CDR3 DNA sequence: TGTGCCAGCAGTACCCGGGACACATCCTACGAGCAGTACTTC.

This rearrangement joins TRBV11-2 to TRBJ2-7; TRBD2 might be the D (6 bases). This CDR3 contains 17 residues. Germline V gene data show CDR1 as SGHAT and CDR2 as FQNNGV. Trimming removed 3 bases at V and 3 bases at J, with 21 bases between. CDR3 in DNA: TGTGCCAGCAGCTTGCAAAAGTACCTAGCGAAAGGCTACGAGCAGTACTTC. This codes for CASSLQKYLAKGYEQYF.

This clone came up a few times. The V and J genes are TRBV11-3 and TRBJ1-1; no definite D call. CDR1 is SGHNT, CDR2 YENEEA, per germline. Trimming cost V 1 base and J 5 bases, with 5 bases left between them. This CDR3 is built from 12 residues. CDR3 in amino acids: CASSLAVTEAFF. CDR3 nucleotides: TGTGCCAGCAGCTTAGCTGTTACTGAAGCTTTCTTT.

The V call is TRBV6-5, the J call TRBJ1-2; 7 bases are shared with TRBD1. Trimming removed 6 bases from V and 6 bases from J; junction bases left unmatched: 7. Germline V gives CDR1 MNHEY, CDR2 SVGAGI. The length of the CDR3 is 13 residues. The CDR3: CASSLRDRDGYTF. In DNA, the CDR3 is TGTGCCAGCAGCCTTAGGGACAGAGATGGCTACACCTTC.

V is TRBV18 and J is TRBJ2-1; D may be TRBD1 (6 bases). The CDR3 loop spans 12 amino acids. The ends were cut back, 5 bases at V and 10 bases at J, with 12 bases in the middle. Germline assignment: CDR1 KGHSH and CDR2 LQKENI. CDR3 nucleotides: TGTGCCAGCTCAGACAGGTCAGGGGAGCAGTTCTTC. Encoded protein: CASSDRSGEQFF.

The chain recombines TRBV5-6 with TRBJ1-1; a weak D match, TRBD1 (6 bases). The CDR3 covers 13 residues. V was trimmed by 2 bases and J by 11 bases, leaving 16 bases between them. Germline V gene data show CDR1 as SGHDT and CDR2 as YYEEEE. The CDR3 nucleotides are TGTGCCAGCAGCTTAATCGGACAGACGTTGGCTTTCTTT. Its translation is CASSLIGQTLAFF.

This chain uses TRBV29-1 with TRBJ2-3; 11 bases agree with TRBD2. This CDR3 is 17 amino acids long. V was clipped by 3 bases and J by 0 bases; unmatched bases: 8. The germline V gene encodes CDR1 SQVTM and CDR2 ANQGSEA. CDR3 in amino acids: CSVEGTSGFTSTDTQYF. The CDR3 DNA reads as TGCAGCGTTGAGGGGACTAGCGGATTTACTAGCACAGATACGCAGTATTTT.

In this sample, this clone turned up once. The V call is TRBV6-2 or TRBV6-3, the J call TRBJ1-2; D is uncertain. This CDR3 has 14 amino acids. V shed 0 bases and J shed 8 bases, with 13 bases lying between them. Germline values: CDR1 MNHEY, CDR2 SVGEGT. The DNA for the CDR3 is TGTGCCAGCAGTTACTCCGGAGATTTCGCCGGCTACACCTTC. This gives the protein CASSYSGDFAGYTF.

Comments on this clone: This specimen includes other DNA sequences encoding the same CDR3. This rearrangement joins TRBV24-1 to TRBJ1-5; the match to TRBD1 covers 7 bases. The trim removed 2 bases at V and 3 bases at J, leaving 6 bases unmatched. Germline CDR1 and CDR2: KGHDR and SFDVKD. CDR3 length: 16 residues. CDR3 sequence: CATSDSNRGSNQPQHF. The CDR3 DNA reads as TGTGCCACCAGTGATTCGAACAGGGGCTCCAATCAGCCCCAGCATTTT.

The rearrangement links TRBV5-5 to TRBJ2-7; tentatively, D is TRBD2 (6 bases). The germline gives CDR1 SGHKS, CDR2 YYEKEE (reference sequence). V shed 3 bases and J shed 4 bases, with 8 bases lying between them. The CDR3 covers 12 residues. The CDR3 DNA is TGTGCCAGCAGCTCGCGGGGATACGAGCAGTACTTC. This sequence encodes CASSSRGYEQYF.

This chain connects TRBV6-2 or TRBV6-3 to TRBJ2-7; D gene uncertain. CDR3 length equals 13 residues. With 5 bases removed from V and 1 base from J, the gap between germline ends came to 9 bases. CDR1 and CDR2 (germline): MNHEY, SVGEGT. As DNA, the CDR3 is TGTGCCAGCAGTATGGGCCGTTCCTACGAGCAGTACTTC. Translated, it gives CASSMGRSYEQYF.

The gene calls are TRBV30 and TRBJ1-1; D is possibly TRBD1 (6 bases). V lost 5 bases, J lost 0 bases, and 7 bases lay in between. Germline values: CDR1 GTSNPN, CDR2 SVGIG (reference sequence). The length of the CDR3 is 12 residues. The CDR3 region is CAWDRMNTEAFF. The CDR3 DNA follows: TGTGCCTGGGACAGGATGAACACTGAAGCTTTCTTT.

The chain couples TRBV27 to TRBJ1-1; 7 positions match TRBD1. V shed 3 bases and J 0 bases; nucleotides not matched to a gene: 10. The CDR3 consists of 17 residues. Per germline, CDR1 MNHEY and CDR2 SMNVEV (reference sequence). In nucleotides, the CDR3 is TGTGCCAGCAGTTTTCGGGGCACAGGGGCACTGAACACTGAAGCTTTCTTT. Translation: CASSFRGTGALNTEAFF.